This T cell receptor (beta chain) comes out of a study of CD8+ T cells in alopecia areata. The germline gives CDR1 SNHLY, CDR2 FYNNEI. The CDR3 sequence is 14 residues long. The V end lost 7 bases, the J end lost 0 bases, and 13 bases lay between the germline ends. Only a few counts were recorded for this clone. Treatment here: oral pan-JAK inhibitor, 5-10 mg twice daily. Extracted from the samples, RNA was reverse transcribed into cDNA to serve as the sequencing template. Here immunoSEQ multiplex PCR was the method, and the copy in TCRdb shows in-frame clones only, minus some. The sample gives 150,000 to 200,000 clones, around 60% of which show up once; 1.3% is in the top ten.

Sequenced here: CD4+ T cells sorted from blood, sampled at week 49, from a patient treated with tofacitinib. The receptor was derived from a human donor with alopecia areata. The V gene is TRBV2, the J gene TRBJ2-7; unclear D gene. The CDR3 region has the DNA TGTGCCAGCACTCCGACCTCGAGCTCCTACGAGCAGTACTTC. Translation gives CASTPTSSSYEQYF.